These T cell receptor beta chains were read from a single sample in a study of OX40 agonist ivuxolimab in advanced cancers. Using immunoSEQ multiplex PCR, the repertoire was profiled, and TCRdb retains in-frame clones only, with some absent. The sample consists of 100,000 to 150,000 clones, 90% to 95% of them appearing once. Sequencing used CD4+ or CD8+ T cells sorted from blood, obtained in a trial of the OX40 agonist ivuxolimab. Receptors originate from an adult with an advanced solid tumor such as melanoma, head and neck, liver or kidney cancer. CDR3s include the opening cysteine and the closing phenylalanine or tryptophan. The order of the fields is V gene, clone size, D gene, J gene, CDR3 DNA, CDR3 protein. D genes are given only for firm matches. Clone size appears in some rows only: once, few, many, or a class for an expanded clone.

TRBV5-7	-	-	TRBJ1-3	TGTGCCAGCAGCCCAAGCGCAGCGTATACAGGGAGAGAGGGAAACACCATATATTTT	CASSPSAAYTGREGNTIYF
TRBV11-2	-	TRBD1	TRBJ1-2	TGTGCCAGCAGCGCTGCCGGACAGGGTAACTATGGCTACACCTTC	CASSAAGQGNYGYTF
TRBV9	-	TRBD2	TRBJ2-4	TGTGCCAGCTCCGCTACGGGGGGAGGCCTTGGAAACATTCAGTACTTC	CASSATGGGLGNIQYF
TRBV4-3	-	TRBD2	TRBJ2-7	TGCGCCAGCAGCCAAGAGATAATAGAGGCTAGCGGGAACCACGAGCAGTACTTC	CASSQEIIEASGNHEQYF
TRBV5-1	-	TRBD2	TRBJ2-1	TGCGCCAGCAGCGCCTTTCTAGCGGGAGGGCACAATGAGCAGTTCTTC	CASSAFLAGGHNEQFF
TRBV15	-	TRBD2	TRBJ2-7	TGTGCCACCAGCAGACCCGCGGGGGGCCGGTACGAGCAGTACTTC	CATSRPAGGRYEQYF
TRBV10-2	-	TRBD2	TRBJ2-7	TGCGCCACCCGGGGGGGCAGCGAGCAGTACTTC	CATRGGSEQYF
TRBV9	-	TRBD2	TRBJ2-3	TGTGCCAGCACCGTGGGACTAGCGGTTAGCACAGATACGCAGTATTTT	CASTVGLAVSTDTQYF
TRBV29-1	once	-	TRBJ2-7	TGCAGTACGATGTTCTCCTACGAGCAGTACTTC	CSTMFSYEQYF
TRBV28	-	-	TRBJ1-2	TGTGCCAGCAGCTCTTTAAACTATGGCTACACCTTC	CASSSLNYGYTF
TRBV2	-	-	TRBJ2-7	TGTGCCAGCAGCGTCCGACAGCTCGTCGAGCAGTACTTC	CASSVRQLVEQYF
TRBV6-5	-	TRBD1	TRBJ2-4	TGTGCCAGCAGTTTTCGACAGGGGGCAGACATTCAGTACTTC	CASSFRQGADIQYF
TRBV6-5	-	-	TRBJ1-4	TGTGCCATCAGTGGGGGCAGGGAGGGTGAAAAACTGTTTTTT	CAISGGREGEKLFF
TRBV4-3	-	-	TRBJ2-7	TGCGCCAGCAGCCAAGGTTTCTCCGAGCAGTACTTC	CASSQGFSEQYF
TRBV7-6	-	TRBD2	TRBJ2-1	TGTGCCAGCAGCGTTAACAGCGGGGGTTCCTACAATGAGCAGTTCTTC	CASSVNSGGSYNEQFF
TRBV2	-	TRBD2	TRBJ2-1	TGTGCCAGCAGAAGTAGCGGGGGGGCCGGGAGTGAGCAGTTCTTC	CASRSSGGAGSEQFF
TRBV25-1	-	-	TRBJ2-7	TGTGCCAGCACGGGGGTCTACGAGCAGTACTTC	CASTGVYEQYF
TRBV14	-	TRBD2	TRBJ2-7	TGTGCCAGCAGCCAAGGACTAGCGGGACCTTACGAGCAGTACTTC	CASSQGLAGPYEQYF
TRBV6-5	-	-	TRBJ2-7	TGTGCCAGCAGTTACTCTGGGGAATACGAGCAGTACTTC	CASSYSGEYEQYF
TRBV7-2	-	-	TRBJ2-1	TGTGCCAGCAGCTTAGAGAGGGGCAATGAGCAGTTCTTC	CASSLERGNEQFF
TRBV19	few	TRBD1	TRBJ2-2	TGTGCCAGTAGGACCGGGACAGGTTATACCGGGGAGCTGTTTTTT	CASRTGTGYTGELFF
TRBV19	-	TRBD1	TRBJ2-2	TGTGCCACTGCCGAGGGATCCGGGACAGTGAACACCGGGGAGCTGTTTTTT	CATAEGSGTVNTGELFF
TRBV2	-	-	TRBJ1-1	TGTGCCAGCTCCTACCATTACACTGAAGCTTTCTTT	CASSYHYTEAFF
TRBV29-1	-	-	TRBJ2-2	TGCAGCGTTCTGGAAATCGCGAACACCGGGGAGCTGTTTTTT	CSVLEIANTGELFF
TRBV28	-	-	TRBJ2-7	TGTGCCAGCCAACCCGACGGACCTCTCTACGAGCAGTACTTC	CASQPDGPLYEQYF
TRBV27	few	TRBD1	TRBJ1-2	TGTGCCAGCGGGGGGGGACAGGGGATTTTTGGCTACACCTTC	CASGGGQGIFGYTF
TRBV28	-	TRBD1	TRBJ1-3	TGTGCCAGCAGTTTAGACAGGGCGGGAAACACCATATATTTT	CASSLDRAGNTIYF
TRBV27	once	TRBD1	TRBJ1-5	TGTGCCAGCAGTTTATCGAGGACAGGGGAAAATCAGCCCCAGCATTTT	CASSLSRTGENQPQHF
TRBV11-3	-	-	TRBJ2-1	TGTGCCAGCAGCTTAGACCGGGACTACAATGAGCAGTTCTTC	CASSLDRDYNEQFF
TRBV28	once	-	TRBJ1-1	TGTGCCAGCCTACCGGGGGGCGGAACTGAAGCTTTCTTT	CASLPGGGTEAFF
TRBV29-1	-	-	TRBJ2-7	TGCAGCGTCAGAGCTTTCTACGAGCAGTACTTC	CSVRAFYEQYF
TRBV5-1	-	TRBD1	TRBJ1-4	TGCGCCAGCAGCTTGGGACAGGGAGATGAAAAACTGTTTTTT	CASSLGQGDEKLFF
TRBV6-5	-	TRBD2	TRBJ2-2	TGTGCCGCATGGGCTTGGGGGGGCACCGGGGAGCTGTTTTTT	CAAWAWGGTGELFF
TRBV10-3	-	TRBD2	TRBJ2-7	TGTGCCATCAGGCCCGGGACTAGCGGGAGATCTTCCTACGAGCAGTACTTC	CAIRPGTSGRSSYEQYF
TRBV7-8	once	TRBD1	TRBJ2-7	TGTGCCAGCAGCCCCCGCGACAGGGGAGTAGCTGGCGAGCAGTACTTC	CASSPRDRGVAGEQYF
TRBV5-8	-	TRBD1	TRBJ1-2	TGTGCCAGCAGCTTGGCGGGGGACAGGGCAGACTACACCTTC	CASSLAGDRADYTF
TRBV7-9	-	TRBD1	TRBJ2-7	TGTGCCAGCAGCTTAGGGACAGGGCAGTACTTC	CASSLGTGQYF
TRBV27	-	TRBD1	TRBJ1-5	TGTGCCACCACCTGGACAGGGAGGTACAATCAGCCCCAGCATTTT	CATTWTGRYNQPQHF
TRBV29-1	-	TRBD1	TRBJ2-1	TGCAGCGTGGGAGGGACAGGGGGCGGCCCAGCGGGAGGGGGAAGGAATGAGCAGTTCTTC	CSVGGTGGGPAGGGRNEQFF
TRBV7-6	-	TRBD1	TRBJ1-1	TGTGCCACCTCGGGACAGAGGAACACTGAAGCTTTCTTT	CATSGQRNTEAFF
TRBV7-2	-	-	TRBJ2-7	TGTGCCAGCAGCTCACCACGCGACTCCTACGAGCAGTACTTC	CASSSPRDSYEQYF
TRBV7-8	-	TRBD1	TRBJ1-1	TGTGCCAGCAGCCCATGGGACAGGGTAAACACTGAAGCTTTCTTT	CASSPWDRVNTEAFF
TRBV7-2	-	TRBD1	TRBJ2-7	TGTGCCAGCAGCCTCGACCCGGGACAGCGCTACGAGCAGTACTTC	CASSLDPGQRYEQYF
TRBV11-3	-	TRBD1	TRBJ2-2	TGTGCCAGCAGCCCCGGGACAGTGAACACCGGGGAGCTGTTTTTT	CASSPGTVNTGELFF
TRBV19	-	-	TRBJ2-7	TGTGCCAGTAGTATAGACTACGAGCAGTACTTC	CASSIDYEQYF
TRBV6-1	-	TRBD1	TRBJ1-3	TGTGCCAGCAGGTCAGGGGGGGCTGGAAACACCATATATTTT	CASRSGGAGNTIYF
TRBV4-3	once	-	TRBJ2-7	TGCGCCAGCAGCCAAGATCTAGGAGCGGACAGAGGCTACGAGCAGTACTTC	CASSQDLGADRGYEQYF
TRBV11-2	-	-	TRBJ2-1	TGTGCCAGCAGCTTGGGGCAGGGAGGTAGAAATGAGCAGTTCTTC	CASSLGQGGRNEQFF
TRBV11-3	-	-	TRBJ2-1	TGTGCCAGCAGCTTAGTTTCGGACGGCAATGAGCAGTTCTTC	CASSLVSDGNEQFF
TRBV9	-	-	TRBJ2-3	TGTGCCAGCAGCGAGACGGCTAGCACAGATACGCAGTATTTT	CASSETASTDTQYF
TRBV9	-	TRBD1	TRBJ2-2	TGTGCCAGCAGCCTTGGGACAGCGAACACCGGGGAGCTGTTTTTT	CASSLGTANTGELFF
TRBV12-2	-	-	TRBJ2-1	TGTGCAAGTCGCTTAGGGCGGGAGTCCCCTTACAATGAGCAGTTCTTC	CASRLGRESPYNEQFF
TRBV19	-	-	TRBJ1-3	TGTGCCAGTAGTCCAGGGAAGGTGCCCATATATTTT	CASSPGKVPIYF
TRBV7-2	-	TRBD1	TRBJ2-7	TGTGCCAGCAGCTTAGACAGGGGGCGGTACGAGCAGTACTTC	CASSLDRGRYEQYF
TRBV6-1	-	-	TRBJ2-3	TGTGCCAGCAGGGGGCGTGCCAAAGATACGCAGTATTTT	CASRGRAKDTQYF
TRBV19	-	-	TRBJ2-3	TGTGCCAGTAGTATTTCTGGGGCCGCAGATACGCAGTATTTT	CASSISGAADTQYF
TRBV2	-	-	TRBJ2-1	TGTGCCAGCAGCGTACACCGTTCCTCCTACAATGAGCAGTTCTTC	CASSVHRSSYNEQFF